This TCR beta chain was captured by sequencing in a study of siplizumab effects on memory and regulatory T cells. Study outcomes and limitations: Siplizumab significantly decreased alloreactive sequences from unstimulated CD4+ memory cells. In roughly 75-95% of proliferating CD4+ or CD8+ clones, a naive or memory phenotype could not be assigned.

Roughly 10^5 TCR templates underwent assay in each sample. The method was immunoSEQ multiplex PCR; TCRdb's version includes in-frame clones alone and lacks a portion of them. The data show some 100,000 clones, approximately 94% seen once. V lost 5 bases and J 0 bases, leaving 7 bases between the germline ends. The germline CDR1 and CDR2 sequences are SNHLY and FYNNEI. CDR3 length equals 13 residues. Note on this clone: What it recognizes is unknown.

Sequencing input: non-Treg CD4+ T cells sorted from blood. This sequence was found in a human donor in good health. The chain carries TRBV2 and TRBJ1-1, with D perhaps matching TRBD1 (5 bases). Written as DNA, the CDR3 is TGTGCCAGCAGTAAGACAGTGAACACTGAAGCTTTCTTT. It yields the protein CASSKTVNTEAFF. The full variable domain, rest sourced from reference TRBV2 and TRBJ1-1, is EPEVTQTPSHQVTQMGQEVILRCVPISNHLYFYWYRQILGQKVEFLVSFYNNEISEKSEIFDDQFSVERPDGSNFTLKIRSTKLEDSAMYFCASSKTVNTEAFFGQGTRLTVV.